This T cell receptor beta chain appears in the sequencing data of a study of CD8 T cells in Susac syndrome. There are 16 residues in the CDR3. The trim removed 2 bases at V and 4 bases at J, leaving 8 bases unmatched. CDR1 and CDR2 from the germline V gene are SGHTA and FQGNSA. A quantity of about 0.5 to 1 ug RNA underwent reverse transcription using random hexamers. Amplification of TCR beta CDR3 spanned 54 Vbeta and 13 Jbeta via immunoSEQ multiplex PCR. One entry per CDR3 protein, called by TCRdb with MiXCR from the immunoSEQ multiplex PCR reads. Found here are roughly 180,000 distinct CDR3 sequences, about 95% of them singletons; the top ten hold approximately 0.1%.

The origin of this receptor is a human donor in good health. V is TRBV7-2 and J is TRBJ2-3; TRBD2 matches at 8 bases. The source material was CD4+ T cells from PBMCs. The CDR3 nucleotides are TGTGCCAGCAGCTTAAACCCAGCGGGAGCAGCAGATACGCAGTATTTT. Translating gives CASSLNPAGAADTQYF.